A selection of T cell receptor beta chains follows, all from one sample in a study of blood T cells in healthy people across ages. One entry per CDR3 protein, called by TCRdb with MiXCR from the 5' RACE reads. The sample records some 1.1 million distinct CDR3 sequences, 35% to 40% being singletons. The sample was blood. The receptor set was obtained from a man aged 18 to 30 in good health. Each CDR3 is given with its conserved first and last residue. Each record gives: V gene, J gene, D gene, clone size, CDR3 DNA, CDR3 protein. D genes are given only for firm matches. Size values are once, few and many counts, or a class for expanded clones, and some rows have none.

>TRBV7-2|TRBJ2-5|.|.
TGTGCCAGCAGCTTAGCGGGGGTCACAGAGACCCAGTACTTC
CASSLAGVTETQYF
>TRBV5-6|TRBJ2-3|.|.
TGTGCCAGCAGCACTCTCTCAGATACGCAGTATTTT
CASSTLSDTQYF
>TRBV4-2|TRBJ1-6|.|.
TGTGCCAGCAGCCAAAGGTTGAGTCAGGGGATGAATTCACCCCTCCACTTT
CASSQRLSQGMNSPLHF
>TRBV14|TRBJ2-2|.|.
TGTGCCAGCAGCCAAGATTCAACCACCGGGGAGCTGTTTTTT
CASSQDSTTGELFF
>TRBV6-1|TRBJ2-5|.|.
TGTGCCAGCAGTGAAGTGCAGCCTAGTACCGCCCAGTACTTC
CASSEVQPSTAQYF
>TRBV27|TRBJ2-3|TRBD2|.
TGTGCCAGCAGTTTAAGGGGGACTAGAGATACGCAGTATTTT
CASSLRGTRDTQYF
>TRBV7-2|TRBJ1-5|.|few
TGTGCCAGCAGCTTAAGTTCCAGGGTGGGGCCGCCCCAGCATTTT
CASSLSSRVGPPQHF
>TRBV6-2/TRBV6-3|TRBJ2-7|.|many
TGTGCCAGCAGTTACGTCGGGGTCCCTTCCTACGAGCAGTACTTC
CASSYVGVPSYEQYF
>TRBV12-3/TRBV12-4|TRBJ2-1|.|few
TGTGCCAGCAGCCTGGATGTGCAGTTCTTC
CASSLDVQFF
>TRBV7-9|TRBJ1-1|TRBD1|.
TGTGCCAGCAGCTCAACGAGCAGGGGGCGGAACACTGAAGCTTTCTTT
CASSSTSRGRNTEAFF